This passage covers 18 T cell receptor beta chains from one sample sequenced in a study of beta chain features in type 1 diabetes (dated by TCRdb to the late 2010s). Receptor amplification or capture employed the immunoSEQ multiplex PCR assay. The entire amount of isolated RNA was reverse transcribed using the High Capacity cDNA Reverse Transcription Kit, so the sequenced TCRB transcripts were expressed ones. The immuneACCESS repertoire file appears here via TCRdb, limited to in-frame rearrangements. These files lack a portion of the clones; in checked studies, under half of the deficit traces to unresolved V genes, and the cause of the others is not known. In all, the sample holds 970,000 or so clones, and roughly 17% of those were seen once. The ten most abundant clones make up about 0.02% of the sample. The sequenced sample was naive CD4+ T cells from blood. The cell subset or site label corresponds to: true naive CD4+ T cells. These receptors were taken from a woman under 30 in good health.

The chain carries TRBV28 and TRBJ2-7; unclear D gene. The germline CDR1 and CDR2 sequences are MDHEN and SYDVKM. This CDR3 region has 12 residues. V lost 6 bases and J lost 7, with 13 bases in between. The CDR3, as DNA: TGTGCCAGCAGGCGATTGGCTGGGGAGCAGTACTTC. Its translation: CASRRLAGEQYF.

The chain is built from TRBV11-3 and TRBJ1-5, with 9 nucleotides matching TRBD1. Germline V lookup: CDR1 SGHNT, CDR2 YENEEA. V shed 5 bases and J 6 bases; nucleotides not matched to a gene: 11. The CDR3 spans 16 residues. CDR3 DNA: TGTGCCAGCAGCACCCCGACAGGGGGATTTGTTCAGCCCCAGCATTTT. Translated, it gives CASSTPTGGFVQPQHF.

V usage is TRBV10-3 and J usage is TRBJ2-7; no clear D gene. The V end lost 2 bases, the J end lost 3 bases, and 17 bases lay between the germline ends. This CDR3 has 16 residues. The germline CDR1 and CDR2 sequences are ENHRY and SYGVKD. CDR3 coding DNA: TGTGCCATCAGTGAGGGTGGCCTTCTCCTCAACTACGAGCAGTACTTC. Translated: CAISEGGLLLNYEQYF.

The sample holds a few counts of this clone. The V and J genes are TRBV25-1 and TRBJ2-3; maybe TRBD2 (6 bases). CDR1 and CDR2 from the germline V gene are MGHDK and SYGVNS. V gave up 1 base and J gave up 5 bases, with 16 bases separating them. The CDR3 contains 16 residues. The chain's CDR3 is CASSELGRGYEDTQYF. CDR3 sequence (DNA): TGTGCCAGCAGTGAATTGGGCCGGGGGTATGAAGATACGCAGTATTTT.

This clone was seen only a few times. This chain joins TRBV7-6 and TRBJ2-7; possible D gene TRBD2, 5 bases. Trimming removed 5 bases at V and 3 bases at J, with 14 bases between. The CDR3 runs to 14 residues. Germline lookup yields CDR1 SGHVS and CDR2 FNYEAQ. CDR3 DNA sequence: TGTGCCAGCAGCGCCCGGGAAGCCCACTACGAGCAGTACTTC. Translation: CASSAREAHYEQYF.

The V gene is TRBV6-6, the J gene TRBJ1-1, with 10 bases fitting TRBD1. V was clipped by 1 base and J by 8 bases; unmatched bases: 10. The germline gives CDR1 MNHNY, CDR2 SVGAGI (reference sequence). The CDR3 is made up of 16 amino acids. The CDR3: CASSYYGQGVWGEAFF. The DNA for the CDR3 is TGTGCCAGCAGTTACTACGGACAGGGGGTTTGGGGAGAAGCTTTCTTT.

This clone has a handful of counts. The V call is TRBV4-3, the J call TRBJ2-7; 9 nucleotides agree with TRBD1. Looked up from germline, CDR1 is LGHNA and CDR2 is YSLEER. CDR3 length: 14 residues. Trimming took 8 bases from V and 4 from J; bases not matched to a gene: 9. DNA for the CDR3: TGCGCCAGCGGGACCGACAGGGGGGCGTACGAGCAGTACTTC. This gives the protein CASGTDRGAYEQYF.

The rearrangement joins TRBV28 to TRBJ2-7, with 12 nucleotides matching TRBD2. The CDR3 has 14 residues. With V trimmed by 6 bases and J by 0 bases, 0 bases remained unmatched. CDR1 and CDR2 from the germline V gene are MDHEN and SYDVKM. In DNA, the CDR3 is TGTGCCAGCAGGACTAGCGGGAGCTCCTACGAGCAGTACTTC. Protein product: CASRTSGSSYEQYF.

This rearrangement joins TRBV10-3 to TRBJ2-4; D is undetermined. V was trimmed by 3 bases and J by 9 bases, leaving 12 bases between them. Germline V lookup: CDR1 ENHRY, CDR2 SYGVKD. The CDR3 totals 13 residues. CDR3 nucleotides: TGTGCCATCAGTGATTTTACAAAGGGCATTCAGTACTTC. Translated, it gives CAISDFTKGIQYF.

V and J are TRBV5-1 and TRBJ2-1, with TRBD1 identical over 7 bases. V dropped 0 bases and J dropped 6; count of bases not matched to a gene: 12. This CDR3 is 17 amino acids long. Per the germline V gene, CDR1 is SGHRS and CDR2 is YFSETQ. DNA of the CDR3: TGCGCCAGCAGCTTGGTGCCGACAGGGAGCCCTTCCAATGAGCAGTTCTTC. Translation: CASSLVPTGSPSNEQFF.

The rearrangement uses TRBV4-2 and TRBJ2-1; D remains unclear. This CDR3 comprises 12 residues. Germline-derived CDR1 and CDR2 are LGHNA and YNFKEQ. Deletions cut 6 bases from V and 6 bases from J, with 9 bases between. Here the CDR3 DNA reads TGTGCCAGCAGTGGGCGAGCCAATGAGCAGTTCTTC. This translates into CASSGRANEQFF.

This clone was counted a few times. The gene calls are TRBV10-3 and TRBJ1-2; D is ambiguous. The V gene's germline CDR1 is ENHRY and CDR2 SYGVKD. The length of the CDR3 is 13 residues. The V end was cut by 6 bases, the J end by 8 bases, with 16 bases between. The CDR3 here is CAIRPNITKGYTF. Here the CDR3 DNA reads TGTGCCATCAGGCCAAACATTACTAAAGGCTACACCTTC.

DNA of the CDR3: TGTGCCAGCAGCTCCCCCTCCGGGGGCCCAGGGGAGACCCAGTACTTC. It encodes CASSSPSGGPGETQYF. The chain employs TRBV7-6 and TRBJ2-5; D possibly matches TRBD1 or TRBD2 (6 bases each). V was clipped by 4 bases and J by 5 bases, with 20 bases between them. The CDR3 consists of 16 residues. Germline loops: CDR1 SGHVS, CDR2 FNYEAQ.

The chain couples TRBV27 to TRBJ2-1; tentatively, D is TRBD1 (6 bases). Per the germline V gene, CDR1 is MNHEY and CDR2 is SMNVEV (reference sequence). CDR3 length: 16 residues. V lost 6 bases and J lost 1, with 16 bases in between. The CDR3 nucleotides read TGTGCCAGCAGCCCCACCCCTCAGGGGTCCTACAATGAGCAGTTCTTC. Protein: CASSPTPQGSYNEQFF.

The V gene is TRBV2, the J gene TRBJ2-1, with D possibly matching TRBD2 (6 bases). The CDR3 covers 15 residues. V dropped 3 bases and J dropped 2 bases, with 11 bases sitting between them. Looked up from germline, CDR1 is SNHLY and CDR2 is FYNNEI. The CDR3 region is CASSEQGLTYNEQFF. The CDR3 DNA sequence: TGTGCCAGCAGTGAGCAAGGACTAACCTACAATGAGCAGTTCTTC.

The table lists this clone with a few counts. The chain recombines TRBV6-5 with TRBJ1-5; 8 positions match TRBD1. V lost 6 bases, J lost 0 bases, and 4 bases stayed unmatched. Germline CDR1 and CDR2: MNHEY and SVGAGI. This CDR3 is 15 amino acids long. This CDR3 is CASRDREGSNQPQHF. The CDR3 DNA is TGTGCCAGCAGGGACAGGGAGGGTAGCAATCAGCCCCAGCATTTT.

V is TRBV27 and J is TRBJ2-7; 8 bases line up with TRBD2. The length of the CDR3 is 16 residues. The germline gives CDR1 MNHEY, CDR2 SMNVEV (reference sequence). J was trimmed by 0 bases and V by 3 bases; bases with no gene match: 7. The CDR3 loop is CASSFGTSGSSYEQYF. In nucleotides, the CDR3 is TGTGCCAGCAGTTTCGGAACTAGCGGAAGCTCCTACGAGCAGTACTTC.

The chain couples TRBV6-5 to TRBJ2-7; 10 bases are a match to TRBD2. V lost 4 bases to trimming and J lost 2 bases; unmatched junction nucleotides: 5. Germline CDR1 reads MNHEY; CDR2 reads SVGAGI. The CDR3 totals 15 residues. The CDR3 DNA reads as TGTGCCAGCAGTTTTTCAGCGGGAGGGCCCTACGAGCAGTACTTC. It translates to CASSFSAGGPYEQYF.